The next 30 T cell receptor beta chains were all read from a single sample in a study of cytomegalovirus exposure and HLA in healthy donors. Researchers ran the PCR with 60 Vbeta and 13 Jbeta primers. Using immunoSEQ multiplex PCR, the repertoire was profiled, and TCRdb retains in-frame clones only, with some absent. This table holds under 200,000 clones. The sequenced sample was PBMCs. These receptors all stem from a woman under 30 in good health and CMV-seropositive.

The rearrangement links TRBV11-3 to TRBJ2-1; D perhaps matches TRBD1 (6 bases). The CDR3 contains 14 residues. The germline V and J ends were trimmed by 5 bases and 1 base, with 9 bases remaining between them. CDR1 is SGHNT and CDR2 is YENEEA in the germline V gene. CDR3 amino acids: CASSAQGSYNEQFF. CDR3 in DNA: TGTGCCAGCAGCGCCCAGGGGTCCTACAATGAGCAGTTCTTC.

This chain joins TRBV30 and TRBJ2-5; 8 positions match TRBD1. The trim removed 2 bases at V and 4 bases at J, leaving 9 bases unmatched. The CDR3 contains 15 residues. Germline V CDR1 and CDR2: GTSNPN, SVGIG (reference sequence). The CDR3 here is CAWSPDRVSGETQYF. The CDR3 nucleotides read TGTGCCTGGAGTCCGGACAGGGTTTCTGGAGAGACCCAGTACTTC.

V usage is TRBV11-2 and J usage is TRBJ1-2; tentatively, D is TRBD1 (6 bases). The length of the CDR3 is 12 residues. Looked up from germline, CDR1 is SGHAT and CDR2 is FQNNGV. The V and J ends lost 5 bases and 8 bases respectively, with 12 bases between them. The CDR3 region is CASSQNRDGYTF. In nucleotides, the CDR3 is TGTGCCAGCAGCCAAAACAGGGACGGCTACACCTTC.

V gene TRBV7-6 combines with J gene TRBJ1-1, with D possibly TRBD1 on 6 matching bases. The CDR3 covers 17 residues. Germline V gives CDR1 SGHVS, CDR2 FNYEAQ. V was cut by 2 bases and J by 5 bases, with 21 bases left in between. The CDR3 region has the DNA TGTGCCAGCAGCTTACCAACAGGGTGGGATGGAAAAACTGAAGCTTTCTTT. It specifies CASSLPTGWDGKTEAFF.

The rearrangement uses TRBV5-1 and TRBJ2-7; 7 nucleotides align to TRBD1. The V segment lost 2 bases and the J segment 3 bases; nucleotides outside the gene matches: 2. This CDR3 comprises 13 residues. Germline-derived CDR1 and CDR2 are SGHRS and YFSETQ. CDR3 region: CASSFGDSYEQYF. CDR3 sequence (DNA): TGCGCCAGCAGCTTTGGGGACAGCTACGAGCAGTACTTC.

J is TRBJ1-5 and V is TRBV19; D gene uncertain. This CDR3 spans 15 amino acids. V was cut by 0 bases and J by 4 bases, with 10 bases left in between. Germline V gene sequence: CDR1 LNHDA, CDR2 SQIVND (reference sequence). The DNA for the CDR3 is TGTGCCAGTAGTATAGATCAGCGGGGAAATCAGCCCCAGCATTTT. The encoded protein is CASSIDQRGNQPQHF.

The chain uses TRBV13 and TRBJ2-7; 11 bases fit TRBD2. V dropped 3 bases and J dropped 5; count of bases not matched to a gene: 3. The CDR3 is 14 amino acids. CDR1 is PRHDT, CDR2 FYEKMQ, per germline (reference sequence). The CDR3 DNA follows: TGTGCCAGCAGCTTGGCTAGCGGGAGGAACGAGCAGTACTTC. Translated: CASSLASGRNEQYF.

The V and J genes are TRBV5-1 and TRBJ2-1, with D tentatively TRBD1 (7 bases). The germline CDR1 and CDR2 sequences are SGHRS and YFSETQ. With 4 bases removed from V and 2 bases from J, the gap between germline ends came to 13 bases. The CDR3 consists of 15 residues. The CDR3 region is CASSTGGGPYNEQFF. DNA of the CDR3: TGCGCCAGCAGCACAGGAGGGGGCCCCTACAATGAGCAGTTCTTC.

The chain couples TRBV10-3 to TRBJ1-5; maybe TRBD1 (5 bases). The CDR3 contains 12 residues. Germline assignment: CDR1 ENHRY and CDR2 SYGVKD. Trimming left V 6 bases short and J 9 bases short, with 12 bases between. DNA for the CDR3: TGTGCCATCAGCACCGGGGGGGGGCCCCAGCATTTT. It yields the protein CAISTGGGPQHF.

J is TRBJ2-2 and V is TRBV2; 8 bases agree with TRBD1. This CDR3 has 14 amino acids. V trimming: 6 bases; J trimming: 0 bases; junction bases outside the gene matches: 0. CDR1 is SNHLY, CDR2 FYNNEI, per germline. CDR3 residues: CASRGQANTGELFF. The CDR3 coding sequence is TGTGCCAGCAGGGGACAGGCGAACACCGGGGAGCTGTTTTTT.

This chain uses TRBV7-9 with TRBJ1-1, with D tentatively TRBD1 (6 bases). The germline V gene has CDR1 SEHNR and CDR2 FQNEAQ (reference sequence). The CDR3 loop spans 17 amino acids. V lost 0 bases and J lost 6, with 20 bases in between. As DNA, the CDR3 is TGTGCCAGCAGCTTAGCCCCCCGGGGGGGAAGGGGGGCTGAAGCTTTCTTT. Translating gives CASSLAPRGGRGAEAFF.

This rearrangement joins TRBV7-9 to TRBJ1-2, with 8 bases that match TRBD1. The CDR3 sequence is 16 residues long. From germline, CDR1 is SEHNR and CDR2 FQNEAQ (reference sequence). V lost 4 bases and J lost 8; bases outside the gene matches: 15. DNA for the CDR3: TGTGCCAGCAGCTCGGGACAGGCCGACTTAGCGGAAGGCTACACCTTC. This codes for CASSSGQADLAEGYTF. Full variable domain (remainder filled in from reference TRBV7-9 and TRBJ1-2): DTGVSQNPRHKITKRGQNVTFRCDPISEHNRLYWYRQTLGQGPEFLTYFQNEAQLEKSRLLSDRFSAERPKGSFSTLEIQRTEQGDSAMYLCASSSGQADLAEGYTFGSGTRLTVV.

This chain uses TRBV6-5 with TRBJ1-3; tentatively, D is TRBD1 (6 bases). V was clipped by 6 bases and J by 4 bases, with 13 bases between them. Germline V CDR1 and CDR2: MNHEY, SVGAGI. The CDR3 spans 14 residues. The CDR3 is CASSSRGGGNTIYF. The CDR3 nucleotides read TGTGCCAGCAGCTCCCGCGGGGGCGGAAACACCATATATTTT.

The V and J genes are TRBV5-5 and TRBJ1-1; D unclear. The CDR3 is 15 amino acids. Between the trimmed V and J ends, which lost 2 bases and 1 base, there was a span of 12 bases. CDR1 and CDR2 from the germline V gene are SGHKS and YYEKEE (reference sequence). CDR3 sequence (DNA): TGTGCCAGCAGCTTACTACGGACTGGGAACACTGAAGCTTTCTTT. The encoded protein is CASSLLRTGNTEAFF.

The chain is built from TRBV4-3 and TRBJ2-1, with TRBD2 as a possible D gene (6 bases). In germline, CDR1 is LGHNA, CDR2 YSLEER. The CDR3 loop spans 15 amino acids. Trimming removed 0 bases from V and 6 bases from J, with 12 bases in between. The CDR3 coding sequence is TGCGCCAGCAGCCAAGACCTGTTGCGGGGCAATGAGCAGTTCTTC. Translating gives CASSQDLLRGNEQFF.

The rearrangement joins TRBV5-6 to TRBJ2-7, with 8 bases aligning to TRBD2. The germline V gene encodes CDR1 SGHDT and CDR2 YYEEEE. The CDR3 extends over 16 amino acids. J lost 2 bases, V lost 2 bases, and 9 bases had no gene match. The CDR3 sequence is CASSFFLAGFTYEQYF. In nucleotides, the CDR3 is TGTGCCAGCAGCTTCTTCCTAGCGGGCTTTACCTACGAGCAGTACTTC.

The rearrangement links TRBV5-1 to TRBJ1-4, with 8 bases identical to TRBD1. Trimming took 0 bases from V and 8 from J; bases not matched to a gene: 9. Germline CDR1 reads SGHRS; CDR2 reads YFSETQ. This CDR3 spans 16 amino acids. The CDR3 DNA sequence: TGCGCCAGCAGCTTGGGGGACAGGCCTTCTGGAGAAAAACTGTTTTTT. Translating it yields CASSLGDRPSGEKLFF.

The chain has TRBV5-1 and TRBJ1-1; the D gene is possibly TRBD1 (5 bases). The CDR3 is 14 amino acids. Trimming took off 0 bases at V and 4 bases at J, with 10 bases between the two ends. Germline V gene lookup returns CDR1 SGHRS and CDR2 YFSETQ. CDR3 nucleotide sequence: TGCGCCAGCAGCTTGGATGGGCAGGGCACTGAAGCTTTCTTT. Amino acid sequence: CASSLDGQGTEAFF. Using reference TRBV5-1 and TRBJ1-1 for the parts outside the CDR3, the full variable domain is KAGVTQTPRYLIKTRGQQVTLSCSPISGHRSVSWYQQTPGQGLQFLFEYFSETQRNKGNFPGRFSGRQFSNSRSEMNVSTLELGDSALYLCASSLDGQGTEAFFGQGTRLTVV.

CDR3 nucleotide sequence: TGTGCCAGTGGAACCGGGACTGCCATCAGTGGCTACACCTTC. This sequence encodes CASGTGTAISGYTF. This chain links TRBV19 with TRBJ1-2; TRBD1 is a possible D gene (5 bases). This CDR3 is built from 14 residues. V was clipped by 8 bases and J by 7 bases, with 20 bases between them. Germline CDR1 is LNHDA and CDR2 is SQIVND (reference sequence).

CDR3 in amino acids: CASSLRQSTDTQYF. The CDR3 DNA reads TGTGCCAGTAGTCTCCGACAGAGCACAGATACGCAGTATTTT. This chain links TRBV19 with TRBJ2-3; maybe TRBD1 (5 bases). The V end lost 5 bases, the J end lost 0 bases, and 9 bases lay between the germline ends. The germline gives CDR1 LNHDA, CDR2 SQIVND (reference sequence). The CDR3 has 14 residues.

The gene calls are TRBV27 and TRBJ1-5; 9 nucleotides match TRBD1. Germline values: CDR1 MNHEY, CDR2 SMNVEV (reference sequence). V shed 5 bases and J 7 bases; nucleotides not matched to a gene: 6. CDR3 length: 14 amino acids. The CDR3 region has the DNA TGTGCCAGCAGTCAACGGACAGGGGACCAGCCCCAGCATTTT. Translated, it gives CASSQRTGDQPQHF.

The chain links TRBV6-9 to TRBJ2-1; perhaps TRBD2 as D (6 bases). Trimming took 4 bases from V and 7 from J, leaving 17 bases between them. CDR3 length: 15 amino acids. Germline V CDR1 and CDR2: MNHGY, SVAAGI. The CDR3 DNA is TGTGCCAGCAGTTTCCCCTACGGGACTCCTAATGAGCAGTTCTTC. Its translation: CASSFPYGTPNEQFF.

The chain combines TRBV28 with TRBJ1-1; the D gene is possibly TRBD1 (5 bases). Deletions cut 5 bases from V and 7 bases from J, with 14 bases between. Germline CDR1 is MDHEN and CDR2 is SYDVKM. The CDR3 totals 13 residues. The CDR3: CASSAARVGEAFF. CDR3 sequence (DNA): TGTGCCAGCAGTGCAGCCAGGGTGGGTGAAGCTTTCTTT.

The V and J genes are TRBV18 and TRBJ2-1; 10 nucleotides agree with TRBD2. CDR1 KGHSH and CDR2 LQKENI come from the germline V gene. CDR3 length: 16 amino acids. The V gene end was trimmed by 2 bases and the J gene end by 9 bases; junction bases not matched to a gene: 10. In DNA, the CDR3 is TGTGCCAGCTCACCATCGAGCGGGAGGGCGTATGGTGAGCAGTTCTTC. It encodes CASSPSSGRAYGEQFF.

The chain carries TRBV4-3 and TRBJ2-2; D is perhaps TRBD1 (6 bases). V was shortened by 0 bases and J by 1 base, with 12 bases between the two germline ends. Germline V CDR1 and CDR2: LGHNA, YSLEER. The CDR3 is made up of 17 amino acids. CDR3 region: CASSQDRDIENTGELFF. The CDR3 DNA is TGCGCCAGCAGCCAAGATCGGGACATAGAGAACACCGGGGAGCTGTTTTTT.

The chain combines TRBV18 with TRBJ2-2; D possibly corresponds to TRBD1 (6 bases). Trimming shortened V by 3 bases and J by 3 bases, and 14 bases separated the two germline ends. The germline V gene has CDR1 KGHSH and CDR2 LQKENI. The CDR3 contains 16 residues. The CDR3 region is CASSPVGTPDTGELFF. As DNA, the CDR3 is TGTGCCAGCTCACCCGTGGGGACACCAGACACCGGGGAGCTGTTTTTT.

This rearrangement joins TRBV9 to TRBJ1-4; D remains ambiguous. The CDR3 covers 14 residues. Germline CDR1 SGDLS, CDR2 YYNGEE. Deletions cut 3 bases from V and 0 bases from J, with 6 bases between. CDR3 DNA: TGTGCCAGCAGCGCCGGTGCAACTAATGAAAAACTGTTTTTT. Residues: CASSAGATNEKLFF.

This sequence joins TRBV19 and TRBJ1-5, with a tentative D call TRBD1 (6 bases). The CDR3 is made up of 16 amino acids. Trimming removed 7 bases from V and 5 bases from J, with 21 bases in between. CDR1 LNHDA and CDR2 SQIVND come from the germline V gene (reference sequence). DNA of the CDR3: TGTGCCAGTACCGGTCCCCACGCCCCAGGGGATCAGCCCCAGCATTTT. Amino acid sequence: CASTGPHAPGDQPQHF.

The V gene is TRBV5-1, the J gene TRBJ2-7; D perhaps matches TRBD1 (6 bases). Germline CDR1 and CDR2: SGHRS and YFSETQ. This CDR3 is 15 amino acids long. The V gene lost 4 bases and the J gene lost 6 bases, with 20 bases spanning the gap. In DNA form, the CDR3 reads TGCGCCAGCAGCCTTACGACAGGTTATGAGGGCGAGCAGTACTTC. It specifies CASSLTTGYEGEQYF.

Points on this clone: This specimen includes other DNA sequences encoding the same CDR3. This chain's CDR3 is CASSPGTGNTGELFF. The CDR3 DNA reads as TGTGCCAGCTCACCGGGGACAGGGAACACCGGGGAGCTGTTTTTT. The genes are TRBV18 and TRBJ2-2; 8 bases map to TRBD1. V lost 3 bases and J lost 1; bases outside the gene matches: 1. CDR1 KGHSH and CDR2 LQKENI come from the germline V gene. This CDR3 spans 15 amino acids.